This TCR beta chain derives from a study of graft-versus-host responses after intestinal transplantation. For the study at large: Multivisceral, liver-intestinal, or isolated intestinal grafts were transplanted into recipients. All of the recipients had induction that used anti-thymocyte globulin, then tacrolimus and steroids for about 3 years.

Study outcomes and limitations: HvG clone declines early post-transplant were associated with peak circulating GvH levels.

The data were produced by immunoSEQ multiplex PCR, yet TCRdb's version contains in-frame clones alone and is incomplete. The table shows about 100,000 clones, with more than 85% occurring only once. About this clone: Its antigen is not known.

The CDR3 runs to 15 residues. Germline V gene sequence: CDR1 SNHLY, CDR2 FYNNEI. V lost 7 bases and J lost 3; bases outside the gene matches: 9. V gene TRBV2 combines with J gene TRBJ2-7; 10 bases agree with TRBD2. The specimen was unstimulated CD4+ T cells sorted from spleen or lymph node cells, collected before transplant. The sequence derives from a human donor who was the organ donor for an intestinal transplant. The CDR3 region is CASTSGGGGYYEQYF. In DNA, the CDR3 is TGTGCCAGCACCAGCGGGGGGGGCGGCTACTACGAGCAGTACTTC.